This record covers a single T cell receptor beta chain. Its matching antigen is unknown. The sample belongs to a study of T cell responses to AZD1222 COVID-19 vaccine. Findings and limits, study-wide: Only a handful of AZD1222 recipients, roughly 6 in all, had baseline seropositivity.

The CDR3 loop spans 13 amino acids. With 3 bases removed from V and 2 bases from J, the gap between germline ends came to 5 bases. CDR1 is LNHDA and CDR2 is SQIVND in the germline V gene (reference sequence). The data were produced by immunoSEQ multiplex PCR, yet TCRdb's version contains in-frame clones alone and is incomplete. The sample carries more than 75,000 clones, roughly 80% recorded once. The input for sequencing was peripheral blood, taken 28 days after the second AZD1222 dose. This chain joins TRBV19 and TRBJ1-5; weak D call: TRBD1 (5 bases). This TCR was recovered from an adult who received the AZD1222 COVID-19 vaccine. CDR3 amino acids: CASSMGRNQPQHF. DNA of the CDR3: TGTGCCAGTAGTATGGGGCGCAATCAGCCCCAGCATTTT.